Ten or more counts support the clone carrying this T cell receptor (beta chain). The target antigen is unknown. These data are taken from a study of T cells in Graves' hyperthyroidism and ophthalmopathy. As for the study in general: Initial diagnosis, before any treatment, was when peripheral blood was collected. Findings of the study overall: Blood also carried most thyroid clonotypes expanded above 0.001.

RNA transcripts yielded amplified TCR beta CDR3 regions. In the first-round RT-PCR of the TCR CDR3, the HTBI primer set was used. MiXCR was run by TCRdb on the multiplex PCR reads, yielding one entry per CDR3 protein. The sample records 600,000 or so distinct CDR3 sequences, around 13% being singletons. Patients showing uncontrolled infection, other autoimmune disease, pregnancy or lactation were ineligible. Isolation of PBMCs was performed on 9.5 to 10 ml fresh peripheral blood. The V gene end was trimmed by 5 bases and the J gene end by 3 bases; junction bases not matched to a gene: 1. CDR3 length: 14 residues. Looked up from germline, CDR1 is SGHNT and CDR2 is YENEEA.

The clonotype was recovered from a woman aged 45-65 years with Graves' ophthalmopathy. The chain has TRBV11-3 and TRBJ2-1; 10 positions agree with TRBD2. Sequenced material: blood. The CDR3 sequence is CASSLAGVYNEQFF. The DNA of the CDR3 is TGTGCCAGCAGCCTAGCGGGAGTCTACAATGAGCAGTTCTTC.